Below, 2 T cell receptor beta chains from the same sample are listed, as sequenced in a study of T-cell memory formation after mild COVID-19. TCRdb passed the 5' RACE reads through MiXCR, listing each CDR3 protein once. Here the sample spans 450,000 to 650,000 distinct CDR3 sequences, roughly 18% being singletons. Sequenced material: PBMCs or a T cell subset sorted from them (not recorded which). These receptor sequences come from an adult woman who had mild COVID-19 (a few samples of this study predate the infection). Cell type and time point are not known.

This clonotype has only a few counts. The V gene is TRBV13, the J gene TRBJ1-2, with 11 bases matching TRBD1. The CDR3 covers 15 residues. V shed 5 bases, J shed 6 bases, and the junction held 8 bases outside the gene matches. Germline-derived CDR1 and CDR2 are PRHDT and FYEKMQ (reference sequence). Here the CDR3 reads CASSNGQGAFHGYTF. The CDR3 DNA reads TGTGCCAGCAGCAACGGACAGGGGGCCTTCCATGGCTACACCTTC.

The chain combines TRBV5-1 with TRBJ2-5, with TRBD1 matching 9 bases. The J segment lost 2 bases and the V segment lost 3 bases, leaving 8 bases of the junction unmatched. Germline V gene data show CDR1 as SGHRS and CDR2 as YFSETQ. The CDR3 has 16 residues. The CDR3 reads CASSSAGTGIQETQYF. Here the CDR3 DNA reads TGCGCCAGCAGCTCCGCTGGGACAGGGATTCAAGAGACCCAGTACTTC.